These 29 T cell receptor beta chains came from one sample sequenced in a study of CD8 T cells in ankylosing spondylitis. Study-wide results and caveats: Roughly 8 highly homologous variants formed a TCR beta motif that appeared characteristic of ankylosing spondylitis blood.

These TCRs' antigens remain unknown. TCRdb analysed the 5' RACE reads with MiXCR anew, one entry per CDR3 protein. Among about 220,000 distinct CDR3 sequences, 7.3% were seen once, and the ten largest hold 13% to 15%. Source material: blood, either unsorted or a sorted T cell fraction (not recorded which). The receptors here all came from a male donor with ankylosing spondylitis.

This clonotype was counted between two and nine times. The J gene is TRBJ2-7, the V gene TRBV27; 9 nucleotides agree with TRBD1. Germline CDR1 MNHEY, CDR2 SMNVEV (reference sequence). J gave up 2 bases and V 6 bases, and 8 bases lay outside the gene matches. The CDR3 totals 15 residues. The CDR3 DNA is TGTGCCAGCAGATTACAGGGGGCCCCGGCCTACGAGCAGTACTTC. Protein: CASRLQGAPAYEQYF.

This clonotype occurred many times. The genes are TRBV6-2 or TRBV6-3 and TRBJ1-5, with a tentative D call TRBD1 (6 bases). V lost 4 bases and J lost 1, with 8 bases in between. Per the germline V gene, CDR1 is MNHEY and CDR2 is SVGEGT. There are 14 residues in the CDR3. The CDR3 reads CASSWGASNQPQHF. The CDR3 coding sequence is TGTGCCAGCAGTTGGGGGGCCAGCAATCAGCCCCAGCATTTT.

This clonotype has at least ten counts. The CDR3 loop reads CSARDSGGLYGYTF. For the CDR3, the DNA is TGCAGCGCCCGGGACTCCGGCGGTTTATATGGCTACACCTTC. The chain is built from TRBV29-1 and TRBJ1-2, with D maybe TRBD1 (5 bases). V was shortened by 7 bases and J by 5 bases, with 20 bases between the two germline ends. The CDR3 runs to 14 residues. Germline V CDR1 and CDR2: SQVTM, ANQGSEA.

The rearrangement uses TRBV29-1 and TRBJ2-1; 7 bases fit TRBD1. CDR3 length: 15 amino acids. The V and J ends lost 3 bases and 7 bases, in that order; junction bases with no gene match: 12. Germline lookup yields CDR1 SQVTM and CDR2 ANQGSEA. CDR3 loop: CSVEGRGKLWNEQFF. The CDR3 nucleotides are TGCAGCGTTGAGGGCAGGGGGAAGTTATGGAATGAGCAGTTCTTC.

This clonotype appeared many times. The chain recombines TRBV12-3 or TRBV12-4 with TRBJ2-6; tentatively, D is TRBD1 (6 bases). This CDR3 has 17 residues. The V end lost 6 bases, the J end lost 0 bases, and 15 bases lay between the germline ends. The CDR3 loop is CASRSIQGTSGANVLTF. CDR3 DNA: TGTGCCAGCAGATCCATCCAGGGGACCTCTGGGGCCAACGTCCTGACTTTC.

This clonotype was seen repeatedly, ten times or more. The chain recombines TRBV7-9 with TRBJ2-1; 7 bases fit TRBD1. The germline V gene encodes CDR1 SEHNR and CDR2 FQNEAQ (reference sequence). The CDR3 is 15 amino acids. V lost 5 bases and J lost 2; bases outside the gene matches: 6. The CDR3 loop is CASSPTDRAYNEQFF. Written as DNA, the CDR3 is TGTGCCAGCAGCCCAACCGACAGGGCCTACAATGAGCAGTTCTTC. Full variable domain (rest looked up from reference TRBV7-9 and TRBJ2-1): DTGVSQNPRHKITKRGQNVTFRCDPISEHNRLYWYRQTLGQGPEFLTYFQNEAQLEKSRLLSDRFSAERPKGSFSTLEIQRTEQGDSAMYLCASSPTDRAYNEQFFGPGTRLTVL.

The chain couples TRBV4-1 to TRBJ1-1, with a possible D match to TRBD1 (6 bases). The CDR3 is made up of 14 amino acids. CDR1 and CDR2 from the germline V gene are MGHRA and YSYEKL. Between the trimmed V and J ends, which lost 0 bases and 5 bases, there was a span of 10 bases. The CDR3 bases are TGCGCCAGCAGCCAAGATGGGGGGCGGACTGAAGCTTTCTTT. Amino acids: CASSQDGGRTEAFF.

This clonotype showed up just a few times. The gene calls are TRBV6-1 and TRBJ2-6, with D perhaps TRBD1 or TRBD2 (6 bases each). The germline V gene encodes CDR1 MNHNS and CDR2 SASEGT. CDR3 length: 15 residues. Trimming took 8 bases from V and 0 from J, leaving 11 bases between them. Here the CDR3 DNA reads TGTGCCAGCGCAGGGGAGGTCTCTGGGGCCAACGTCCTGACTTTC. Translation gives CASAGEVSGANVLTF.

This clonotype was recorded many times. The chain joins TRBV2 to TRBJ1-1; D remains unclear. Trimming left V 8 bases short and J 7 bases short, with 14 bases between. CDR3 size: 12 residues. From germline, CDR1 is SNHLY and CDR2 FYNNEI. This CDR3 is CASLRVSVEAFF. The DNA for the CDR3 is TGTGCCAGCCTGAGGGTATCGGTTGAAGCTTTCTTT.

This clonotype was observed a handful of times. The V call is TRBV19, the J call TRBJ1-1; TRBD1 matches 9 bases. V lost 3 bases and J lost 0; bases outside the gene matches: 8. Germline CDR1 is LNHDA and CDR2 is SQIVND (reference sequence). The CDR3 runs to 17 residues. CDR3 nucleotides: TGTGCCAGTAGTATCGGGACAGGGTTTCAAATGAACACTGAAGCTTTCTTT. Protein sequence: CASSIGTGFQMNTEAFF.

This clonotype was seen only once. The rearrangement joins TRBV14 to TRBJ2-1; D possibly uses TRBD1 or TRBD2 (5 bases each). The CDR3 extends over 14 amino acids. V was trimmed by 4 bases and J by 5 bases, leaving 12 bases between them. In germline, CDR1 is SGHDN, CDR2 FVKESK. DNA for the CDR3: TGTGCCAGCAGCCGCCGGGACCTAGACAATGAGCAGTTCTTC. Translating it yields CASSRRDLDNEQFF.

The chain has TRBV11-2 and TRBJ2-5; possible D gene TRBD1, 6 bases. Germline CDR1 and CDR2: SGHAT and FQNNGV. Trimming stripped 3 bases from V and 3 bases from J, with 14 bases between. The CDR3 contains 15 residues. CDR3 loop: CASSFTTGPEETQYF. DNA for the CDR3: TGTGCCAGCAGCTTTACCACAGGGCCGGAAGAGACCCAGTACTTC.

This clonotype was recorded at least ten times. J is TRBJ2-1 and V is TRBV20-1; 7 nucleotides align to TRBD2. This CDR3 has 17 residues. The junction had 12 bases not matched to a gene; V was cut back by 0 bases and J by 4 bases. Germline V gene lookup returns CDR1 DFQATT and CDR2 SNEGSKA (reference sequence). The CDR3 sequence: CSARDQGGGSKYNEQFF. The DNA for the CDR3 is TGCAGTGCTAGAGATCAAGGCGGCGGGAGCAAATACAATGAGCAGTTCTTC.

This clonotype was observed at least ten times. V is TRBV29-1 and J is TRBJ2-7; possibly TRBD1 or TRBD2 for D (5 bases each). Germline V gives CDR1 SQVTM, CDR2 ANQGSEA. This CDR3 contains 13 residues. Trimming shortened V by 3 bases and J by 4 bases, and 13 bases separated the two germline ends. CDR3 nucleotides: TGCAGCGTTGAGGGGGTCATGGGATACGAGCAGTACTTC. It codes for CSVEGVMGYEQYF.

This chain uses TRBV4-3 with TRBJ2-2, with TRBD2 identical over 9 bases. This CDR3 has 17 residues. Germline CDR1 LGHNA, CDR2 YSLEER. After removal of 4 bases from V and 8 bases from J, the junction contained 14 bases not matched to a gene. The CDR3: CASSLFRHSGSGGELFF. The CDR3 DNA sequence: TGCGCCAGCAGCCTTTTCCGTCATAGCGGGAGCGGGGGGGAGCTGTTTTTT.

This clonotype was detected ten times or more. V and J are TRBV7-8 and TRBJ2-7, with D possibly called TRBD1 or TRBD2 (5 bases each). The CDR3 has 14 amino acids. The V and J ends lost 1 base and 7 bases respectively, with 14 bases between them. Germline loops: CDR1 SGHVS, CDR2 FQNEAQ. The CDR3 region is CASSLEGSRYEQYF. The CDR3, as DNA: TGTGCCAGCAGCTTAGAGGGGAGCCGCTATGAGCAGTACTTC.

Ten or more counts support this clonotype. The chain recombines TRBV6-2 or TRBV6-3 with TRBJ2-6; D unclear. The germline V and J ends were trimmed by 2 bases and 0 bases, with 20 bases remaining between them. This CDR3 region has 20 residues. Germline CDR1 MNHEY, CDR2 SVGEGT. The CDR3 sequence: CASSYGNNSVPTSGANVLTF. The CDR3 region has the DNA TGTGCCAGCAGTTACGGCAATAACTCCGTCCCAACCTCTGGGGCCAACGTCCTGACTTTC.

The chain recombines TRBV6-2 or TRBV6-3 with TRBJ2-7; D might be TRBD2 (5 bases). Germline lookup yields CDR1 MNHEY and CDR2 SVGEGT. There are 13 residues in the CDR3. V was clipped by 5 bases and J by 5 bases, with 13 bases between them. CDR3 sequence: CASSPPGLHEQYF. The CDR3 DNA reads as TGTGCCAGCAGTCCCCCCGGACTCCACGAGCAGTACTTC.

The chain couples TRBV9 to TRBJ2-5; maybe TRBD1 (5 bases). V was clipped by 6 bases and J by 1 base, with 16 bases between them. Germline CDR1 reads SGDLS; CDR2 reads YYNGEE. This CDR3 is built from 15 residues. The CDR3 coding sequence is TGTGCCAGCACCCGGCAGGGCAAGGTCCAAGAGACCCAGTACTTC. The encoded protein is CASTRQGKVQETQYF.

This clonotype was observed many times. V is TRBV27 and J is TRBJ1-1; 8 nucleotides agree with TRBD1. The J segment lost 6 bases and the V segment lost 5 bases, leaving 14 bases of the junction unmatched. Germline values: CDR1 MNHEY, CDR2 SMNVEV (reference sequence). CDR3 size: 16 residues. In nucleotides, the CDR3 is TGTGCCAGCAGTACGACATTTACAGACAGGGGTCCTGAAGCTTTCTTT. It yields the protein CASSTTFTDRGPEAFF.

This clonotype came up many times. The chain combines TRBV4-3 with TRBJ1-1, with 8 positions matching TRBD1. With V trimmed by 2 bases and J by 8 bases, 7 bases remained unmatched. Germline V gene lookup returns CDR1 LGHNA and CDR2 YSLEER. CDR3 length equals 14 residues. The CDR3 coding sequence is TGCGCCAGCAGCCAATCCGGACAGGGAATAGAAGCTTTCTTT. It yields the protein CASSQSGQGIEAFF.

The V call is TRBV20-1, the J call TRBJ2-7, with 9 bases aligning to TRBD1. The CDR3 totals 15 residues. V shed 3 bases, J shed 0 bases, and the junction held 6 bases outside the gene matches. Germline assignment: CDR1 DFQATT and CDR2 SNEGSKA (reference sequence). The CDR3 bases are TGCAGTGCTAGTTCCGGGGACAGGGCCTCCTACGAGCAGTACTTC. Its translation is CSASSGDRASYEQYF.

Many counts were recorded for this clonotype. The chain recombines TRBV7-9 with TRBJ2-2; D might be TRBD2 (6 bases). CDR1 and CDR2 from the germline V gene are SEHNR and FQNEAQ (reference sequence). This CDR3 contains 14 residues. Trimming stripped 6 bases from V and 6 bases from J, with 14 bases between. The CDR3 region is CASRPGSTAGELFF. The CDR3 DNA reads as TGTGCCAGCAGACCCGGGAGTACAGCCGGGGAGCTGTTTTTT. The entire variable domain, with the rest obtained from reference TRBV7-9 and TRBJ2-2, is as follows: DTGVSQNPRHKITKRGQNVTFRCDPISEHNRLYWYRQTLGQGPEFLTYFQNEAQLEKSRLLSDRFSAERPKGSFSTLEIQRTEQGDSAMYLCASRPGSTAGELFFGEGSRLTVL.

The genes are TRBV5-6 and TRBJ2-4, with D maybe TRBD2 (5 bases). Trimming stripped 4 bases from V and 12 bases from J, with 17 bases between. Germline V lookup: CDR1 SGHDT, CDR2 YYEEEE. The CDR3 has 13 residues. The chain's CDR3 is CASSPGILYYQYF. The CDR3 bases are TGTGCCAGCAGCCCCGGGATCCTCTATTATCAGTACTTC. The full variable domain, rest sourced from reference TRBV5-6 and TRBJ2-4, is DAGVTQSPTHLIKTRGQQVTLRCSPKSGHDTVSWYQQALGQGPQFIFQYYEEEERQRGNFPDRFSGHQFPNYSSELNVNALLLGDSALYLCASSPGILYYQYFGAGTRLSVL.

The table lists this clonotype with many counts. The gene calls are TRBV9 and TRBJ2-1; 7 bases fit TRBD2. Germline CDR1 reads SGDLS; CDR2 reads YYNGEE. CDR3 size: 15 residues. V trimming: 3 bases; J trimming: 8 bases; junction bases outside the gene matches: 11. This CDR3 is CASSGPLAAKDEQFF. The CDR3 DNA reads as TGTGCCAGCAGCGGACCCCTAGCGGCAAAGGATGAGCAGTTCTTC.

This chain connects TRBV5-5 to TRBJ1-2, with D unresolved. The CDR3 sequence is 13 residues long. V was clipped by 4 bases and J by 9 bases, with 16 bases between them. CDR1 and CDR2 from the germline V gene are SGHKS and YYEKEE (reference sequence). DNA of the CDR3: TGTGCCAGCAGCCCCGGGCACACGTACTGCTACACCTTC. Encoded protein: CASSPGHTYCYTF.

V usage is TRBV20-1 and J usage is TRBJ2-4, with D unclear. The CDR3 is made up of 16 amino acids. From germline, CDR1 is DFQATT and CDR2 SNEGSKA (reference sequence). Between the trimmed V and J ends, which lost 1 base and 0 bases, there was a span of 13 bases. The CDR3 protein is CSARAQAGVAKNIQYF. CDR3 DNA: TGCAGTGCTAGAGCTCAAGCCGGAGTAGCCAAAAACATTCAGTACTTC.

This clonotype has more than one count but fewer than ten. The chain has TRBV4-1 and TRBJ2-2, with 11 bases lining up with TRBD2. Losses at the gene ends were 0 bases for V and 5 bases for J; bases not matched to a gene: 14. CDR1 and CDR2 from the germline V gene are MGHRA and YSYEKL. The CDR3 covers 20 residues. The CDR3, as DNA: TGCGCCAGCAGCCAAGACGCCTTCGTAGCGGGAGGGCCTTATACCGGGGAGCTGTTTTTT. Translation gives CASSQDAFVAGGPYTGELFF.

The V call is TRBV20-1, the J call TRBJ2-1; D gene uncertain. This CDR3 contains 16 residues. Germline V lookup: CDR1 DFQATT, CDR2 SNEGSKA (reference sequence). Trimming cost V 6 bases and J 8 bases, with 26 bases left between them. The CDR3: CSAKAYPRTDKDEQFF. In nucleotides, the CDR3 is TGCAGTGCCAAGGCGTACCCACGGACGGATAAGGATGAGCAGTTCTTC.